This entry lists 12 T cell receptor beta chains sequenced from one sample in a study of T cell clonality in common variable immunodeficiency. Points from the study as a whole: In common variable immunodeficiency, TCR beta chains reportedly carried fewer deletions and N-nucleotide insertions.

Profiled with immunoSEQ multiplex PCR; TCRdb holds only in-frame clones, not every one. Here the sample table reports 15,000 to 17,000 clones. No antigen is known for these receptors. The sequenced sample was peripheral blood mononuclear cells. The receptor source for this set is a human donor with common variable immunodeficiency.

Regarding this clone: The read ends 3 residues shy of where the CDR3 ends; the end is completed using the germline J gene. This chain links TRBV10-3 with TRBJ2-5, with 7 nucleotides matching TRBD1. Trimming at V came to 4 bases and at J to 0 bases, leaving 5 bases not matched to a gene. The CDR3 covers 15 residues. Germline CDR1 reads ENHRY; CDR2 reads SYGVKD. CDR3 residues: CAISGRQGYQETQYF. CDR3 bases read: TGTGCCATCAGTGGTCGACAGGGATACCAAGAGACC.

With regard to this clone: The read terminates 3 residues before the CDR3 end, so the remaining end is supplied by the germline J gene. The chain carries TRBV25-1 and TRBJ2-7; D not resolved. The CDR3 is 12 residues long. Germline-derived CDR1 and CDR2 are MGHDK and SYGVNS. Trimming left V 3 bases short and J 1 base short, with 4 bases between. CDR3 residues: CASSDVSYEQYF. The covered CDR3 bases are TGTGCCAGCAGTGACGTTTCCTACGAG.

Comments on this clone: The CDR3 goes on 3 residues after the read ends, and that part is filled in from the germline J gene. The genes are TRBV6-2 or TRBV6-3 and TRBJ2-1; 10 nucleotides match TRBD2. V lost 6 bases and J lost 9; bases outside the gene matches: 5. This CDR3 has 13 residues. Germline CDR1 reads MNHEY; CDR2 reads SVGEGT. The CDR3 loop is CASSLGLAIEQFF. The part of the CDR3 DNA that was read is TGTGCCAGCAGCCTGGGACTAGCGATTGAG.

Notes on this clone: The read halts 3 residues ahead of the CDR3 end, with the missing end drawn from the germline J gene. This rearrangement joins TRBV10-1 to TRBJ1-1, with 10 bases aligning to TRBD1. The V and J ends lost 0 bases and 3 bases, in that order; junction bases with no gene match: 7. The CDR3 loop spans 17 amino acids. CDR1 is WNHNN, CDR2 SYGVQD, per germline (reference sequence). The part of the CDR3 DNA that was read is TGCGCCAGCAGTGAGTCCTCGGGACAGGGGATCTACACTGAA. Its translation is CASSESSGQGIYTE. The full CDR3 sequence reads CASSESSGQGIYTEAFF.

With respect to this clone: The read halts 3 residues ahead of the CDR3 end, with the missing end drawn from the germline J gene. The chain carries TRBV30 and TRBJ1-3; tentative D call: TRBD1 (6 bases). The V end was cut by 2 bases, the J end by 2 bases, with 7 bases between. The CDR3 contains 13 residues. The germline gives CDR1 GTSNPN, CDR2 SVGIG (reference sequence). The covered CDR3 bases are TGTGCCTGGAGTACAGGGACTGGAAACACC. Translated: CAWSTGTGNT. The entire CDR3 protein is CAWSTGTGNTIYF.

Of note for this clone: Read data end 3 residues before the CDR3 end; the end is taken from the germline J gene. The genes are TRBV7-9 and TRBJ1-3; D gene ambiguous. Trimming removed 1 base from V and 5 bases from J, with 3 bases in between. Per germline, CDR1 SEHNR and CDR2 FQNEAQ (reference sequence). There are 12 residues in the CDR3. CDR3 loop: CASSLDRNTIYF. The CDR3 bases that were read are TGTGCCAGCAGCTTAGACAGAAACACC.

Turning to this clone: The read comes to an end 3 residues before the CDR3 does, leaving the germline J gene to fill in the end. V usage is TRBV7-2 and J usage is TRBJ2-5; 7 positions agree with TRBD2. The V segment lost 1 base and the J segment 4 bases; nucleotides outside the gene matches: 3. The germline CDR1 and CDR2 sequences are SGHTA and FQGNSA. The CDR3 sequence is 14 residues long. Incomplete CDR3 DNA: TGTGCCAGCAGCTTAGGCGGGAGAGGAGAGACC. Encoded protein: CASSLGGRGET. The full CDR3 is CASSLGGRGETQYF.

As to this clone: The read falls 3 residues short of the CDR3 end, and the missing part is taken from the germline J gene. The rearrangement uses TRBV7-2 and TRBJ2-2; perhaps TRBD1 as D (6 bases). The CDR3 has 15 residues. Germline V gene sequence: CDR1 SGHTA, CDR2 FQGNSA. V lost 2 bases, J lost 4 bases, and 11 bases lay in between. The DNA read from the CDR3 is TGTGCCAGCAGCTTAATAGGGGGAGTCACCGGGGAG. It translates to CASSLIGGVTGE. The entire CDR3 protein reads CASSLIGGVTGELFF.

About this clone: The read ends 3 residues before the CDR3 terminus; that terminus is restored from the germline J gene. The chain links TRBV7-6 to TRBJ2-5; 7 nucleotides align to TRBD2. Losses at the gene ends were 4 bases for V and 7 bases for J; bases not matched to a gene: 9. CDR1 is SGHVS and CDR2 is FNYEAQ in the germline V gene. The CDR3 spans 14 residues. This CDR3 reads CASSSRVGEGTQYF. The CDR3 bases that were read are TGTGCCAGCAGCTCACGGGTAGGGGAGGGGACC.

On this clone itself: The CDR3 end lies 3 residues beyond the end of the read and is filled in from the germline J gene. V usage is TRBV19 and J usage is TRBJ1-4, with 8 bases aligning to TRBD1. The junction had 8 bases not matched to a gene; V was cut back by 4 bases and J by 7 bases. Germline CDR1 reads LNHDA; CDR2 reads SQIVND (reference sequence). CDR3 length: 15 amino acids. CDR3 sequence: CASSTQGARGEKLFF. CDR3 bases read: TGTGCCAGTAGTACCCAGGGGGCGCGCGGTGAAAAA.

A word on this clone: The read halts 3 residues ahead of the CDR3 end, with the missing end drawn from the germline J gene. This chain uses TRBV27 with TRBJ2-7; 11 nucleotides agree with TRBD2. V shed 6 bases, J shed 0 bases, and the junction held 1 base outside the gene matches. There are 14 residues in the CDR3. Germline V gene data show CDR1 as MNHEY and CDR2 as SMNVEV (reference sequence). Partial CDR3 DNA: TGTGCCAGCAGACTAGCGGGAGCCTCCTACGAG. Amino acids: CASRLAGASYE. In full, the CDR3 reads CASRLAGASYEQYF.

The covered CDR3 bases are TGTGCCAGCAGTGCCTACGGGGGGAGGTATATAGATACG. As protein: CASSAYGGRYIDT. The full CDR3 protein reads CASSAYGGRYIDTQYF. The chain uses TRBV27 and TRBJ2-3; TRBD2 matches 7 bases. The observed sequence ends 3 residues before the CDR3 terminus, with the missing tail filled in from the germline J gene. CDR1 and CDR2 (germline): MNHEY, SMNVEV (reference sequence). The CDR3 is 16 amino acids. J gave up 5 bases and V 5 bases, and 13 bases lay outside the gene matches.